A single sample gave rise to the 22 T cell receptor beta chains below, sequenced in a study of vaccination and CD4 T cells after COVID-19. An Oncomine TCR Beta short-read assay was used to sequence the DNA from cultured CD4+ T cells. TCRdb reprocessed the PCR reads with MiXCR, giving one entry per CDR3 protein. This table holds approximately 20,000 distinct CDR3 sequences, around 80% found once. Antigens of these TCRs are unknown. Treatment meaning: roughly 11-day PBMC culture with coronavirus spike peptide pools or control peptides (ViraFEST assay). Sample: CD4+ T cells from blood, cultured in vitro, taken after SARS-CoV-2 vaccination. These receptors were taken from a human donor who received a COVID-19 vaccine.

This clonotype was seen only once. This CDR3 is CSARGDYGYTF. The CDR3 region has the DNA TGCAGTGCTCGGGGGGACTATGGCTACACCTTC. The rearrangement links TRBV20-1 to TRBJ1-2, with TRBD1 as a possible D gene (5 bases). Trimming took off 5 bases at V and 3 bases at J, with 7 bases between the two ends. The CDR3 is 11 amino acids. Germline-derived CDR1 and CDR2 are DFQATT and SNEGSKA (reference sequence).

V usage is TRBV20-1 and J usage is TRBJ2-3, with 12 nucleotides matching TRBD2. Losses at the gene ends were 4 bases for V and 0 bases for J; bases not matched to a gene: 5. This CDR3 comprises 16 residues. Per the germline V gene, CDR1 is DFQATT and CDR2 is SNEGSKA (reference sequence). CDR3 bases: TGCAGTGCTATCCCAGGACTAGCGGGGAGCACAGATACGCAGTATTTT. Its protein product is CSAIPGLAGSTDTQYF.

The rearrangement links TRBV24-1 to TRBJ1-1; possibly TRBD1 for D (5 bases). The CDR3 consists of 13 residues. In germline, CDR1 is KGHDR, CDR2 SFDVKD. Trimming removed 2 bases from V and 3 bases from J, with 6 bases in between. The CDR3 DNA follows: TGTGCCACCAGTGATTCGGGGGACACTGAAGCTTTCTTT. As protein: CATSDSGDTEAFF.

This clonotype was observed once. The V call is TRBV20-1, the J call TRBJ2-2; D uncertain. The CDR3 spans 17 residues. The V and J ends lost 0 bases and 6 bases respectively, with 20 bases between them. Per germline, CDR1 DFQATT and CDR2 SNEGSKA (reference sequence). CDR3 in amino acids: CSARDLRTPTTSGELFF. In DNA form, the CDR3 reads TGCAGTGCTAGAGACTTGAGAACCCCAACGACCTCCGGGGAGCTGTTTTTT.

CDR3 sequence: CSAREPGQETQYF. The DNA for the CDR3 is TGCAGTGCTAGAGAACCGGGGCAAGAGACCCAGTACTTC. The chain couples TRBV20-1 to TRBJ2-5, with D perhaps matching TRBD2 (5 bases). CDR1 is DFQATT, CDR2 SNEGSKA, per germline (reference sequence). The CDR3 is 13 amino acids. Trimming cost V 0 bases and J 2 bases, with 7 bases left between them.

The chain couples TRBV30 to TRBJ2-7, with a tentative D call TRBD1 (6 bases). Trimming cost V 2 bases and J 0 bases, with 11 bases left between them. Germline loops: CDR1 GTSNPN, CDR2 SVGIG (reference sequence). This CDR3 has 14 amino acids. The CDR3 region has the DNA TGTGCCTGGAGTTCAACAGGGAGCTCCTACGAGCAGTACTTC. Amino acid sequence: CAWSSTGSSYEQYF.

The chain employs TRBV20-1 and TRBJ2-7; 8 positions agree with TRBD1. J gave up 12 bases and V 4 bases, and 8 bases lay outside the gene matches. CDR1 is DFQATT and CDR2 is SNEGSKA in the germline V gene (reference sequence). CDR3 length equals 11 residues. This CDR3 reads CSATTGEKPYF. The CDR3 DNA reads TGCAGTGCTACGACAGGGGAAAAACCGTACTTC.

In its sample, this clonotype was seen a few times. CDR3 loop: CASSLIQETQYF. In DNA, the CDR3 is TGTGCCAGCAGCCTCATCCAAGAGACCCAGTACTTC. The chain carries TRBV7-9 and TRBJ2-5; D is unclear. Trimming left V 5 bases short and J 1 base short, with 5 bases between. Per germline, CDR1 SEHNR and CDR2 FQNEAQ (reference sequence). The CDR3 consists of 12 residues. Together with reference TRBV7-9 and TRBJ2-5, the CDR3 gives the full variable domain: DTGVSQNPRHKITKRGQNVTFRCDPISEHNRLYWYRQTLGQGPEFLTYFQNEAQLEKSRLLSDRFSAERPKGSFSTLEIQRTEQGDSAMYLCASSLIQETQYFGPGTRLLVL.

This chain links TRBV27 with TRBJ2-3; D is possibly TRBD1 (7 bases). From germline, CDR1 is MNHEY and CDR2 SMNVEV (reference sequence). V lost 5 bases and J lost 2, with 11 bases in between. The CDR3 is 14 residues long. CDR3 loop: CASSAGGSTDTQYF. Written as DNA, the CDR3 is TGTGCCAGCAGTGCAGGGGGGTCCACAGATACGCAGTATTTT.

In this sample, this clonotype is medium-sized (0.01 to 0.1%). The chain uses TRBV6-1 and TRBJ2-5; no clear D gene. Germline assignment: CDR1 MNHNS and CDR2 SASEGT. The CDR3 consists of 16 residues. Trimming pared 2 bases from V and 1 base from J, leaving 14 bases between. Here the CDR3 reads CASSEHVPARQETQYF. The CDR3 DNA is TGTGCCAGCAGTGAACATGTCCCCGCCCGCCAAGAGACCCAGTACTTC.

The rearrangement uses TRBV24-1 and TRBJ1-5; D perhaps matches TRBD1 (5 bases). The CDR3 has 13 residues. The germline CDR1 and CDR2 sequences are KGHDR and SFDVKD. The V end was cut by 9 bases, the J end by 5 bases, with 13 bases between. The CDR3 DNA sequence: TGTGCCACCTCGACGGAGGGGCATCAGCCCCAGCATTTT. Translated: CATSTEGHQPQHF.

V gene TRBV20-1 combines with J gene TRBJ2-7, with 8 bases aligning to TRBD2. The V gene end was trimmed by 0 bases and the J gene end by 1 base; junction bases not matched to a gene: 5. The CDR3 totals 15 residues. Germline CDR1 reads DFQATT; CDR2 reads SNEGSKA (reference sequence). The CDR3 DNA reads as TGCAGTGCTAGAGATTTGCTAGCGGGTTCCTACGAGCAGTACTTC. It encodes CSARDLLAGSYEQYF.

V and J are TRBV6-4 and TRBJ2-2, with 7 positions matching TRBD2. Looked up from germline, CDR1 is MRHNA and CDR2 is SNTAGT. The CDR3 contains 15 residues. V was clipped by 3 bases and J by 1 base; unmatched bases: 2. The CDR3 reads CASSEVAGNTGELFF. The CDR3 region has the DNA TGTGCCAGCAGTGAGGTAGCGGGGAACACCGGGGAGCTGTTTTTT.

J is TRBJ1-5 and V is TRBV20-1, with TRBD1 identical over 11 bases. V shed 6 bases, J shed 0 bases, and the junction held 7 bases outside the gene matches. CDR3 length: 16 residues. Germline loops: CDR1 DFQATT, CDR2 SNEGSKA (reference sequence). DNA for the CDR3: TGCAGTGCGCCTGGGACAGGGGGAGTTAGCAATCAGCCCCAGCATTTT. It specifies CSAPGTGGVSNQPQHF.

This clonotype is a singleton in its sample. The chain couples TRBV5-4 to TRBJ1-2; D is undetermined. The CDR3 has 13 residues. V was pared by 1 base and J by 7 bases, with 11 bases between. Germline V gives CDR1 SGHNT, CDR2 YYREEE (reference sequence). The CDR3 sequence: CASSLTGGIGYTF. The CDR3 DNA is TGTGCCAGCAGCTTGACCGGAGGGATTGGCTACACCTTC.

This clonotype appeared a few times. This chain uses TRBV6-5 with TRBJ1-1; 8 nucleotides agree with TRBD1. Germline trimming cut 4 bases from V and 3 bases from J; bases unmatched to any gene: 7. The germline V gene has CDR1 MNHEY and CDR2 SVGAGI. The CDR3 totals 15 residues. CDR3 DNA sequence: TGTGCCAGCAGTTTAGACAGGGGACTTGACACTGAAGCTTTCTTT. Its translation is CASSLDRGLDTEAFF.

The chain employs TRBV7-9 and TRBJ2-3; D is uncertain. This CDR3 has 13 residues. Trimming stripped 5 bases from V and 1 base from J, with 7 bases between. Germline loops: CDR1 SEHNR, CDR2 FQNEAQ (reference sequence). CDR3 coding DNA: TGTGCCAGCAGCCTACCCGGCACAGATACGCAGTATTTT. Translation: CASSLPGTDTQYF.

The chain links TRBV10-3 to TRBJ1-2; no reliable D call. This CDR3 contains 13 residues. Germline V CDR1 and CDR2: ENHRY, SYGVKD. V lost 6 bases, J lost 1 base, and 9 bases lay in between. In DNA, the CDR3 is TGTGCCATCAGGGGAGATATTAACTATGGCTACACCTTC. The encoded protein is CAIRGDINYGYTF.

The chain has TRBV11-2 and TRBJ2-1, with 9 bases aligning to TRBD2. Germline CDR1 is SGHAT and CDR2 is FQNNGV. V lost 4 bases and J lost 4; bases outside the gene matches: 14. CDR3 length: 18 amino acids. The CDR3 DNA sequence: TGTGCCAGCAGCTCTCAGGGCGGGGGGGCCTTAGGGTACAATGAGCAGTTCTTC. Translating gives CASSSQGGGALGYNEQFF.

The genes are TRBV2 and TRBJ1-2; D unclear. The V gene lost 4 bases and the J gene lost 6 bases, with 9 bases spanning the gap. The CDR3 sequence is 12 residues long. Germline V gene sequence: CDR1 SNHLY, CDR2 FYNNEI. CDR3 loop: CASSVSSDGYTF. DNA for the CDR3: TGTGCCAGCAGTGTCTCGTCGGATGGCTACACCTTC.

V and J are TRBV9 and TRBJ1-2; D remains unclear. There are 14 residues in the CDR3. The V gene lost 0 bases and the J gene lost 4 bases, with 10 bases spanning the gap. The germline CDR1 and CDR2 sequences are SGDLS and YYNGEE. DNA for the CDR3: TGTGCCAGCAGCGTAGAGGCACGAGGCTATGGCTACACCTTC. Its protein product is CASSVEARGYGYTF.

The rearrangement uses TRBV20-1 and TRBJ1-2; D remains unclear. The CDR3 covers 13 residues. Trimming took 4 bases from V and 2 from J, leaving 11 bases between them. Per germline, CDR1 DFQATT and CDR2 SNEGSKA (reference sequence). Here the CDR3 DNA reads TGCAGTGCTATCAAACCGGGAAACTATGGCTACACCTTC. Protein product: CSAIKPGNYGYTF.